This T cell receptor (beta chain) was found in a study of blood T cell repertoires in COVID-19. About the study: The United States, Italy and Spain supplied acute and convalescent COVID-19 samples.

Measured with immunoSEQ multiplex PCR; TCRdb has only the in-frame clones, and not every one. The data hold 200,000 to 250,000 clones, with 84% observed a single time. Trimming removed 6 bases from V and 1 base from J, with 9 bases in between. The CDR3 loop spans 13 amino acids. Per germline, CDR1 SGHTA and CDR2 FQGNSA. The cohort comprised adults aged roughly 18 to 90 years residing in 20 to 30 US areas. This clone showed up just a few times. The chain uses TRBV7-2 and TRBJ1-1; the D is unclear. Source material: PBMCs or T cells enriched from blood (not recorded which). The TCR comes from a man between 60 and 75 years old who had recovered from COVID-19. Here the CDR3 reads CASSRERNTEAFF. CDR3 in DNA: TGTGCCAGCAGTCGGGAAAGGAACACTGAAGCTTTCTTT.